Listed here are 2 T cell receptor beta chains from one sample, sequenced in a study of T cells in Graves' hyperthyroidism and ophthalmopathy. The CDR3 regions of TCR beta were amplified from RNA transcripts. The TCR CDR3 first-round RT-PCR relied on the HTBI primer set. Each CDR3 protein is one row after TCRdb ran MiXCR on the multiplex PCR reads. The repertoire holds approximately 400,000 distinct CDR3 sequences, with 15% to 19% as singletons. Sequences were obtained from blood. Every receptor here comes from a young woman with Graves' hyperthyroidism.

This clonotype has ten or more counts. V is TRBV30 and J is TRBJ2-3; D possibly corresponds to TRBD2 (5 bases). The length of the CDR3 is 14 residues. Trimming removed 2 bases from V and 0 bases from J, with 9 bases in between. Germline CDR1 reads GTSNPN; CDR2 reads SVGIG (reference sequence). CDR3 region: CAWSSGTSTDTQYF. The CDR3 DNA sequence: TGTGCCTGGAGTAGCGGAACTAGCACAGATACGCAGTATTTT.

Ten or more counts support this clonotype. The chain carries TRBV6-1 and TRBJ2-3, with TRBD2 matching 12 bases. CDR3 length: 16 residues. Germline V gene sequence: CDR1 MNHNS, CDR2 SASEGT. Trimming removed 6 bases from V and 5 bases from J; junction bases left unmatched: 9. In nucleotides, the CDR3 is TGTGCCAGCAGGGACCTAGCGGGGGGGTTTGGAGATACGCAGTATTTT. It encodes CASRDLAGGFGDTQYF.